This entry features one T cell receptor (beta chain) sequence. In this sample, this clone turned up once. Its antigen remains unidentified. Per-base quality was not reported, and no clone a single base away is much larger than it. The method behind the library was the immunoSEQ multiplex PCR assay. The multiplex PCR relied on a mix of 60 forward primers for TCR Vbeta segments and 13 reverse primers for TCR Jbeta segments. Amplification of the CDR3 region of rearranged TCR beta genes was performed with a multiplex PCR assay on genomic DNA. The amplified TCR beta libraries were sequenced on the Illumina HiSeq System as 87-base-pair reads. As for how the authors treated the data: Across the 700 or so repertoires, a later analysis counted 75 million to 90 million unique TCR beta chains, some 11 million of which were shared by at least two donors. A nearest-neighbor algorithm error-corrected the raw reads and collapsed the reads into unique sequences, merging closely related sequences to remove PCR and sequencing errors. To assign V, D and J gene segments, CDR3 sequences were aligned to IMGT reference sequences. Each retained sequence needed at least a six-nucleotide match to both a V gene segment and a J gene segment. Rearrangements were classified as productive when the CDR3 lacked stop codons and remained in frame with V and J, and all other rearrangements were classified as non-productive. CDR3 was defined according to IMGT convention as the region running from the second conserved V-encoded cysteine to the conserved J-encoded phenylalanine. Sequences without an unambiguous match to a single V gene segment were excluded from the earlier analysis of about 600 of the donors. An earlier analysis of fewer than 750 of the donors classified V segments as functional when productive rearrangements were above 56.7% and as segregating when the standard deviation between donors was above 5%. A statistical classification framework was built to diagnose cytomegalovirus status from the catalog of TCR beta chain sequences. V and J gene assignment, in a later analysis, came from comparing TCR nucleotide sequences with IMGT/GENE-DB human TR gene sequences. The TCRdist pipeline was used in a later analysis to assign CDR3 sequences and most-parsimonious VDJ recombination scenarios. In a later analysis, every TCR beta chain was defined by the combination of its CDR3 amino acid sequence and its V-gene family, and reads without a unique V-gene family were dropped. To address suspected cross-contamination and a sequencing artifact, a later analysis removed around 600 highly shared, low-generation-probability nucleotide sequences. For each public chain, a later analysis derived a clonal expansion index from normalized ranks of inferred template counts within each repertoire. In a later analysis, generation probabilities were computed using a VDJ recombination model fitted to out-of-frame rearrangements, and the results were checked against IGoR. A later analysis scored TCR-TCR, TCR-HLA and TCR-CMV co-occurrence with hypergeometric tests, applying a repertoire-size bias correction to TCR pairs. A later analysis estimated false discovery rates by permuting HLA or CMV assignments 20 times. In a later analysis, co-occurring TCRs were grouped with DBSCAN, and TCRdist sequence similarity was added when clustering was performed within HLA-allele-positive subsets. For co-occurrence clustering, repertoires with fewer than 30,000 or more than 120,000 public chains were excluded, along with five or six repertoires with anomalous nucleotide sharing. Here the immuneACCESS table is served through TCRdb, limited to in-frame sequences with V and J called. Missing clones are a known gap in these copies; in checked studies unresolved V genes cover under half, and the rest lacks a known reason. That table is the source of V, J and clone size, and D and trimming were worked out from the DNA. The sample yields approximately 120,000 clones; more than 60% were counted once. The ten biggest clones cover 7.5% to 9.5% of the sample.

This record comes from a study of cytomegalovirus exposure and HLA in healthy donors (TCRdb year 2017). With respect to the entire study: According to an earlier analysis of a few hundred of the donors, about 170 million T cells yielded 90 million to 140 million unique TCR beta sequences and approximately 300 Gb of sequence data. An early release covering approximately 600 HLA-typed donors comprised 300 to 350 gigabases of sequencing data and roughly 86 million unique TCR sequences. Of the roughly 400 genotyped donors, about 84% fell in the genetic ancestry cluster associated with self-reported Caucasian donors. The aim of the study was to test whether cataloging public T cell receptors could identify signatures of past pathogen exposure. The T cell repertoires of 670 or so subjects were profiled by immunosequencing and related to cytomegalovirus serostatus. Along with the roughly 670-subject first cohort, a separate validation cohort of 120 different subjects was used. To predict cytomegalovirus infection status, the study combined high-throughput TCR immunosequencing, statistical association of individual TCRs with disease status, and machine learning. A later analysis re-analyzed previously published TCR beta repertoires from several hundred donors and added high-resolution HLA genotyping to study TCR occurrence patterns. In the later analysis, no new phenotypic data were used to find candidate immune exposures; instead, reliance was placed on TCR beta sequences and their occurrence across donors. An earlier analysis of fewer than 750 of the donors used high-throughput TCR beta sequencing to judge whether each TCR beta V gene segment behaved as functional or pseudogenic. Alongside the repertoire data, information on donor age, sex, ethnicity and CMV serostatus was compiled. In a later genetic analysis, genome-wide SNP genotypes for about 65% of the 666 donors were used, and that subset was treated as a discovery cohort. All discovery cohort repertoires had been generated on a single sequencing platform. Class I and class II HLA loci were covered by the typing at four-digit resolution. Typing coverage varied by locus: roughly 620-630 donors for A, B, C, DRB1 and DQB1; roughly 520 for DQA1; about 570 for DPA1; 450 to 480 for DPB1. About 5 DR-DQ haplotypes were handled as single units for association and clustering, since linkage in the cohort was strong. On average, around 230,000 unique TCR beta nucleotide sequences were sequenced per donor among 398 genotyped donors of the cohort, with around 19% of those sequences being non-productive.

The CDR3 covers 13 residues, taking in both the cysteine and the phenylalanine. Only the CDR3 part of the read is kept: 39 bases, read in frame from the first base. CDR1 and CDR2, per the germline V gene (reference sequence), are PRHDT and FYEKMQ. V is pruned by 9 bases and J by 10 bases, leaving 11 bases of the junction without a gene match. The cohort was made up of 500 to 800 healthy bone marrow donors. All cohort members were sampled while nominally healthy, although unrecorded immune exposures were likely present. The donor tested CMV seropositive and was one of the 289 seropositive cohort members. A peripheral blood sample was provided by each donor, and peripheral blood mononuclear cells were used for TCR beta sequencing. Genomic DNA extraction from the blood cell samples was performed with the Qiagen DNeasy Blood Extraction Kit. Overall results and qualifications from the work: A later analysis found that HLA-associated TCR beta chains were more clonally expanded and had lower generation probabilities than equally common non-associated chains. According to a later analysis, most CMV-associated TCR beta chains appeared to be HLA-restricted, and the HLA associations seemed to be driven largely by CMV exposure. Broadly in line with IMGT annotations, most TCR beta V segments showed up in productive rearrangements about 87% or about 30% of the time in an earlier analysis of under 700 of the donors. Some IMGT-functional V segments, including TRBV6-2 and TRBV6-3, could not be distinguished by the 87-base-pair reads and were therefore excluded. A cluster of highly shared sequence variants was judged likely to represent a technical artifact of the sequencing pipeline. The presence/absence analyses assumed that sequencing depth was roughly uniform across donors, and that assumption may not be true. Because counts were too low, some 17 rarely observed V segments, including chromosome 9 orphons, were excluded from the earlier analysis of around 590 of the donors. Strong co-occurrence of HLA alleles, especially DR and DQ, made assigning TCR associations to individual alleles difficult. In a later genetic analysis, fewer N-insertions in productive TCRs were reported among donors in an Asian-associated ancestry cluster than the roughly 700-donor mean. In a later analysis, several top co-occurrence clusters were reported to appear linked to parvovirus B19, influenza, CMV and Epstein-Barr virus. Three of the identified cytomegalovirus-associated TCR beta chains were confirmed in vitro to be specific for cytomegalovirus antigens. Most TCR sequences were seen in very few donors, while some public TCRs were found in many individuals. The study gave a list of around 170 TCR beta chains associated with cytomegalovirus. A later analysis associated 15,000 to 20,000 TCR beta sequences with specific HLA alleles at a false discovery rate of 0.05. CMV serostatus was the only immune exposure information available for the cohort. A later analysis found that TCR association rates varied across HLA loci, with DRB1 alleles showing the most associated TCRs and HLA-C alleles the fewest. The classifier was reported to diagnose cytomegalovirus status with high specificity and sensitivity in both the original and validation cohorts. A further reported finding was that TCR beta sequences accurately predicted the HLA-A and HLA-B alleles for most subjects in the first cohort. Correlated functional status among segregating V segments might be attributable to linkage disequilibrium, but an unknown experimental factor could not be ruled out. V-gene and J-gene trimming of TCR beta chains was associated with a missense DCLRE1C variant in a later genetic analysis, and the association was replicated in an independent cohort. The authors suggested that the approach could potentially be generalized to other disease states and immunological phenotypes. Because some donors lacked HLA typing at each locus, the association tests relied only on the typed subset. Only TCR beta chains were sequenced in this cohort, and the absence of alpha or paired-chain data limited detectable features.

Recombination joined TRBV13 with TRBJ2-1; 8 bases in the middle match TRBD2. The sample was PBMCs. This receptor was identified in a woman between 50 and 59 years old in good health and CMV-seropositive. The DNA is TGTGCCAGTAGCGGGGCCGCCCGGGGGGAGCAGTTCTTC. Its protein reads: CASSGAARGEQFF.